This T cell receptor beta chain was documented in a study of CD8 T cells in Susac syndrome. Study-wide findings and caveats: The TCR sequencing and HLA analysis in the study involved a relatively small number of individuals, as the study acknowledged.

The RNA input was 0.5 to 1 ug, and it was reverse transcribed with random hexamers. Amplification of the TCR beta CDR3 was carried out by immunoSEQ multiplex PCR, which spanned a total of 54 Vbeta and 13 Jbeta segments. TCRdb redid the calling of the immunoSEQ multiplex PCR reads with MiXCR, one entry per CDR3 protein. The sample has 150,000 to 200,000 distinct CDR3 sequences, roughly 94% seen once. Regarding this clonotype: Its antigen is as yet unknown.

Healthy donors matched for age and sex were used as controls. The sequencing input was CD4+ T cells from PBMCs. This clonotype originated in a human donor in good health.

The CDR3: CASTPGTSNNEQFF. DNA of the CDR3: TGTGCCAGCACCCCCGGGACTAGTAATAATGAGCAGTTCTTC. The gene calls are TRBV7-3 and TRBJ2-1; 8 bases match TRBD2. The V gene end was trimmed by 7 bases and the J gene end by 7 bases; junction bases not matched to a gene: 9. The CDR3 runs to 14 residues. Germline CDR1 is SGHTA and CDR2 is FQGTGA.